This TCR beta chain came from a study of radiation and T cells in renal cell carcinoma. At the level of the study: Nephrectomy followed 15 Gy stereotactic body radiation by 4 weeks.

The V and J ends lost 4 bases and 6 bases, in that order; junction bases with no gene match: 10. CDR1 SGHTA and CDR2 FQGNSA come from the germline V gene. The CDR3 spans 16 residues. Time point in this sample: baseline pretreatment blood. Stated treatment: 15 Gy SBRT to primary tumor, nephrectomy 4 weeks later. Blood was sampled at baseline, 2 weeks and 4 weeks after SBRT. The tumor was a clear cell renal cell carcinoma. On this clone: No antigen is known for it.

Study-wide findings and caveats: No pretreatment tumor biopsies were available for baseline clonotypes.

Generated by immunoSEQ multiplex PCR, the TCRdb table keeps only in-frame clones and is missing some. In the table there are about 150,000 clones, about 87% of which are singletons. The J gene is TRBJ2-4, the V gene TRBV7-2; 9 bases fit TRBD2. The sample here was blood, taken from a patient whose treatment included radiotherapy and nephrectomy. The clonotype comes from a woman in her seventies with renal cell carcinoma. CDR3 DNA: TGTGCCAGCAGCTCAGCCCCGGGACTAGCTCTAAACATTCAGTACTTC. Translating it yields CASSSAPGLALNIQYF.